These 15 T cell receptor beta chains were all obtained from the same sample, sequenced in a study of tumor and adjacent non-tumor tissue in lung cancer. The template was RNA from unsorted bulk tissue. A modified ARM-PCR protocol with three rounds of nested PCR amplified TCRbeta. TCRdb ran MiXCR on the multiplex PCR reads and lists one entry per CDR3 protein. The sample contains 100,000 to 120,000 distinct CDR3 sequences, approximately 84% of which appear only once. Material: lung tumor tissue. These receptors were taken from an older man with non-small cell lung cancer.

This clonotype was counted a single time. The chain joins TRBV6-2 or TRBV6-3 to TRBJ2-5; D perhaps matches TRBD2 (7 bases). Germline CDR1 is MNHEY and CDR2 is SVGEGT. The CDR3 has 14 amino acids. V lost 8 bases to trimming and J lost 8 bases, with 21 bases between them. The CDR3 nucleotides are TGTGCCAGCCGGAGGACGGGGGGCCGGGATACCCAGTACTTC. Translation: CASRRTGGRDTQYF.

As to this clonotype: The junction differs from germline at one of its ends, possibly a read error. The chain recombines TRBV29-1 with TRBJ1-2; D is unclear. Germline V gives CDR1 SQVTM, CDR2 ANQGSEA. The CDR3 length is 16 residues. The CDR3 loop is CNLVPYQSSGEDGNTF. CDR3 nucleotides: TGTAACCTTGTCCCCTATCAATCCTCGGGAGAAGATGGCAACACCTTC.

This chain links TRBV5-4 with TRBJ2-3; 12 bases match TRBD2. Germline V gives CDR1 SGHNT, CDR2 YYREEE (reference sequence). The CDR3 covers 16 residues. CDR3 in amino acids: CASGPTSGRGTDTQYF. CDR3 in DNA: TGTGCTAGCGGTCCGACTAGCGGGAGAGGGACGGATACGCAGTATTTT.

The chain links TRBV4-3 to TRBJ1-5; 7 bases align to TRBD1. The J call may be mistaken, given a closer DNA end match to TRBJ2-3. CDR1 and CDR2 from the germline V gene are LGHNA and YSLEER. This CDR3 spans 14 amino acids. The CDR3 region is CASSSMTGNEPQYF. As DNA, the CDR3 is TGCGCCAGCTCCAGTATGACAGGGAACGAACCCCAGTATTTT.

The chain couples TRBV19 to TRBJ1-1; D call uncertain. The V gene lost 2 bases and the J gene lost 1 base, with 8 bases spanning the gap. CDR1 and CDR2 from the germline V gene are LNHDA and SQIVND (reference sequence). CDR3 size: 14 residues. CDR3 DNA sequence: TGTGCCAGTAGTATAAAGGCAGCGAACACTGAAGCTTTCTTT. This encodes CASSIKAANTEAFF.

In the case of this clonotype: Sequence at one end of the junction differs from germline and may be a read error. This sequence joins TRBV4-1 and TRBJ2-7; TRBD2 agrees at 10 bases. Looked up from germline, CDR1 is MGHRA and CDR2 is YSYEKL. The length of the CDR3 is 16 residues. The CDR3 bases are TGCACCAGCAGCCGGACACTAGCGGGAAAGGGGGACGAGCAGTATTTC. Translation: CTSSRTLAGKGDEQYF.

The chain recombines TRBV14 with TRBJ2-7; D remains ambiguous. V was cut by 0 bases and J by 4 bases, with 7 bases left in between. Germline V gives CDR1 SGHDN, CDR2 FVKESK. The CDR3 is 13 amino acids. This CDR3 is CASSQEMRYEQYF. The CDR3 DNA reads as TGTGCCAGCAGCCAAGAAATGAGGTACGAGCAGTACTTC.

This clonotype was counted once. One end of the junction is discordant with germline, which a read error may explain. J is TRBJ2-1 and V is TRBV11-3; 7 bases fit TRBD1. CDR3 size: 12 residues. Per the germline V gene, CDR1 is SGHNT and CDR2 is YENEEA. The CDR3 nucleotides read TGTGCCAGCTCGGACAGGCACAATAAGCAGTTCTTC. Amino acids: CASSDRHNKQFF.

This chain connects TRBV7-8 to TRBJ2-7, with D perhaps matching TRBD2 (6 bases). Trimming shortened V by 5 bases and J by 9 bases, and 20 bases separated the two germline ends. The CDR3 consists of 14 residues. Per the germline V gene, CDR1 is SGHVS and CDR2 is FQNEAQ. CDR3 bases: TGTGCCAGCAGCGTAGAGGGACTGGAGGACGCGCAGTACTTC. Protein: CASSVEGLEDAQYF.

A note on this clonotype: Because the CDR3's place on the DNA is in doubt, the DNA is left out and the CDR3 is given as listed by TCRdb. This chain joins TRBV29-1 and TRBJ2-2. Ends included, the CDR3 has 13 residues. The germline gives CDR1 SQVTM, CDR2 ANQGSEA. This CDR3 reads CSVAGGNTGEPFF.

To note about this clonotype: One junction end does not reproduce the germline sequence, and a read error may be involved. Here the CDR3 reads CPSSYSELGSPLHF. The DNA of the CDR3 is TGTCCCAGCAGTTACTCGGAATTGGGTTCACCCCTACACTTT. V and J are TRBV6-6 and TRBJ1-6; D call uncertain. Germline V CDR1 and CDR2: MNHNY, SVGAGI (reference sequence). The CDR3 spans 14 residues.

In the case of this clonotype: Germline is not matched at one junction end, which may reflect a read error. For the CDR3, the DNA is TGTGCCAGCAGTTTTATGGGACAATTCGGTTCTGGCGACGAGCACTACTTC. Protein sequence: CASSFMGQFGSGDEHYF. V gene TRBV6-2 or TRBV6-3 combines with J gene TRBJ2-7; D possibly corresponds to TRBD1 (6 bases). CDR3 size: 17 residues. Germline CDR1 MNHEY, CDR2 SVGEGT.

Details on this clonotype: No conserved phenylalanine or tryptophan is present at the end of the CDR3, so a read error is the likely explanation. The rearrangement uses TRBV20-1 and TRBJ2-7; no definite D call. V gave up 2 bases and J gave up 7 bases, with 9 bases separating them. Per germline, CDR1 DFQATT and CDR2 SNEGSKA (reference sequence). The CDR3 spans 11 residues. In DNA form, the CDR3 reads TGCAGTGCTAGAACTGGAAGGGAGCAGTACTTA. Protein product: CSARTGREQYL.

To note about this clonotype: One base away lies a much larger clone, so this may be a sequencing read error. The chain is built from TRBV6-6 and TRBJ1-1, with TRBD1 matching over 7 bases. There are 13 residues in the CDR3. Germline values: CDR1 MNHNY, CDR2 SVGAGI (reference sequence). CDR3 nucleotides: TGTGCCAGCGTCACAGGGGACGTCACTGAAGCTTCCTTT. Amino acids: CASVTGDVTEASF.

Worth noting for this clonotype: A read error may account for a junction end that differs from germline. The genes are TRBV29-1 and TRBJ2-5; D possibly corresponds to TRBD1 (6 bases). The length of the CDR3 is 13 residues. Germline V gene lookup returns CDR1 SQVTM and CDR2 ANQGSEA. The CDR3 reads CSVADRFQETHYF. The CDR3 nucleotides are TGCAGCGTGGCCGACAGGTTTCAAGAGACCCACTACTTT.